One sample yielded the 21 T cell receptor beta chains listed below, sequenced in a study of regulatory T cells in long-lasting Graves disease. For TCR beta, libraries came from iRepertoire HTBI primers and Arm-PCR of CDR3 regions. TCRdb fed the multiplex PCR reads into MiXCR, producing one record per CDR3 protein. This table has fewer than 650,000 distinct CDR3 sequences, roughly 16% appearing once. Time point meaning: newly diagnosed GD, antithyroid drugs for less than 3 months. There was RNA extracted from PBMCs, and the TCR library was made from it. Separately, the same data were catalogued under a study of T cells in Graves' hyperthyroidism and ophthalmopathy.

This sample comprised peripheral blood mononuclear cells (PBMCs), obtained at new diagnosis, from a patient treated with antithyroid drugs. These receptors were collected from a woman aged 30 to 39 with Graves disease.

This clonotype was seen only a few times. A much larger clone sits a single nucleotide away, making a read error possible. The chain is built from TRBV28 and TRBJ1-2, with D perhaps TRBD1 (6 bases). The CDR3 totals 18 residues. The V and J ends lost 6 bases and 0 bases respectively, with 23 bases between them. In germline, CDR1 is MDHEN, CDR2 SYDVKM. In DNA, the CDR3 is TGTGCCAGCAGGGTCGGGGGGGCCATTACTGGAGCTAACTATGGCTACACCTTC. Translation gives CASRVGGAITGANYGYTF.

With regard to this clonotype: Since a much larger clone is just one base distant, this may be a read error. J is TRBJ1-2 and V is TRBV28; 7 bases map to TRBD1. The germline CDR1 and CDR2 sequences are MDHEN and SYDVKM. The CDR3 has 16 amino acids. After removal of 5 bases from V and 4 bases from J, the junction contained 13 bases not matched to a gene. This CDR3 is CASSPYRGQRLYGYTF. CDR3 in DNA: TGTGCCAGCAGTCCATACCGGGGACAGAGGCTCTATGGCTACACCTTC.

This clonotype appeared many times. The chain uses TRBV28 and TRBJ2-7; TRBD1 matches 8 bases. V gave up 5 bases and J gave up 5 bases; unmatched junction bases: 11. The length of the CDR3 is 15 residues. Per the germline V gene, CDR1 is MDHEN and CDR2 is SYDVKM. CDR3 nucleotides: TGTGCCAGCAGTCTCTACCGGACAGGGTGGGACGAGCAGTACTTC. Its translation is CASSLYRTGWDEQYF.

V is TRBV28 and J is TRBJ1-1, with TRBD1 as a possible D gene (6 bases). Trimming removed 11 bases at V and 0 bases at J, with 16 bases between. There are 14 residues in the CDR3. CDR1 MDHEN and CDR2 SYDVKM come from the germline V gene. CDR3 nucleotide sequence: TGTGCCGCCCGACAGGAGAAAATGAACACTGAAGCTTTCTTT. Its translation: CAARQEKMNTEAFF.

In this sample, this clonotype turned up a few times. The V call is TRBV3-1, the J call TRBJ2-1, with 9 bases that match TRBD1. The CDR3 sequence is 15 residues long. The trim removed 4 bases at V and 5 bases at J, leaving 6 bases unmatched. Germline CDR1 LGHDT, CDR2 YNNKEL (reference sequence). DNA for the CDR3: TGTGCCAGCAGCCCTAAAGGACAGGGGAACAATGAGCAGTTCTTC. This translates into CASSPKGQGNNEQFF.

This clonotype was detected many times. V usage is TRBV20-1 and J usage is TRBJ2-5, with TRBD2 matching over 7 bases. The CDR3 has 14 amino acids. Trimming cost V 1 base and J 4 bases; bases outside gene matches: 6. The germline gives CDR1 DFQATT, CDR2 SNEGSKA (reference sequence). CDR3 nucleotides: TGCAGTGCTAGAGGCGGGAGCGGAGGAGAGACCCAGTACTTC. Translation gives CSARGGSGGETQYF.

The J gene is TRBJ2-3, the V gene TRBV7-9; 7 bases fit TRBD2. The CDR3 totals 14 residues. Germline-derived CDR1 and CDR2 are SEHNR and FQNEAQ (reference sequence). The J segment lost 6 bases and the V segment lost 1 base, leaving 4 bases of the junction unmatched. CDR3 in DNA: TGTGCCAGCAGCTTAGACGGGGGGTCGGATACGCAGTATTTT. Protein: CASSLDGGSDTQYF.

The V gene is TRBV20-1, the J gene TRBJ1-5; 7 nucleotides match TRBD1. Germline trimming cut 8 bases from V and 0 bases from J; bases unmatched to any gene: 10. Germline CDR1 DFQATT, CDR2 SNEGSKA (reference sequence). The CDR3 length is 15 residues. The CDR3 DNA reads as TGCAGTCCCGTTGGGACAGTATATAGCAATCAGCCCCAGCATTTT. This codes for CSPVGTVYSNQPQHF.

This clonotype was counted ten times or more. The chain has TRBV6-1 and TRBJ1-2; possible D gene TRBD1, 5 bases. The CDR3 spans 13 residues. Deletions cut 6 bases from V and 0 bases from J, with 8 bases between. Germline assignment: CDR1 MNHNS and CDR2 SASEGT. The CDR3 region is CASRTGANYGYTF. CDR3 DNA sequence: TGTGCCAGCAGAACAGGCGCTAACTATGGCTACACCTTC.

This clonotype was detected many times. The CDR3 spells CATSWLGTSGRSAGSQETQYF. For the CDR3, the DNA is TGTGCCACCAGCTGGCTGGGGACTAGCGGGAGATCAGCCGGGTCACAAGAGACCCAGTACTTC. V usage is TRBV15 and J usage is TRBJ2-5; TRBD2 matches at 14 bases. Unmatched junction bases numbered 19, after V lost 5 bases and J lost 2 bases. The germline V gene encodes CDR1 LNHNV and CDR2 YYDKDF (reference sequence). The CDR3 runs 21 residues.

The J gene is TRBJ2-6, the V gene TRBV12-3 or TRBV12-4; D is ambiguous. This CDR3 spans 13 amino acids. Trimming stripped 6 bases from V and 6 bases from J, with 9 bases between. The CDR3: CASSLKAANVLTF. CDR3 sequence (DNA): TGTGCCAGCAGCTTAAAGGCGGCCAACGTCCTGACTTTC.

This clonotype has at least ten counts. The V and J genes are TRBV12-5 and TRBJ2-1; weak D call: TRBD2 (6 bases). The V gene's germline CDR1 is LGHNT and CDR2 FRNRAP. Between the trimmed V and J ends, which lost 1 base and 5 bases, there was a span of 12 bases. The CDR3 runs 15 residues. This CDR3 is CASGLALALNNEQFF. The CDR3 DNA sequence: TGTGCTAGTGGTTTGGCTCTAGCGTTGAACAATGAGCAGTTCTTC.

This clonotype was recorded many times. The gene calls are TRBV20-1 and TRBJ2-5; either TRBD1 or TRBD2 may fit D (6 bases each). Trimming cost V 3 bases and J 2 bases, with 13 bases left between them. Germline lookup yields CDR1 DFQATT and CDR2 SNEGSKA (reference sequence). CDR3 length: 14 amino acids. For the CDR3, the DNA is TGCAGTGCTAGGGACGGGGGCCTACAAGAGACCCAGTACTTC. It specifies CSARDGGLQETQYF.

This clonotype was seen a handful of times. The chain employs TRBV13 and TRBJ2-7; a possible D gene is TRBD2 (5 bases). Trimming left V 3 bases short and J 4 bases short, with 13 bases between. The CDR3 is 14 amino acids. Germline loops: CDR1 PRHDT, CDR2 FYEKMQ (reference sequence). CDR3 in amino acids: CASSLNGNQYEQYF. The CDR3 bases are TGTGCCAGCAGCTTGAACGGGAACCAATACGAGCAGTACTTC.

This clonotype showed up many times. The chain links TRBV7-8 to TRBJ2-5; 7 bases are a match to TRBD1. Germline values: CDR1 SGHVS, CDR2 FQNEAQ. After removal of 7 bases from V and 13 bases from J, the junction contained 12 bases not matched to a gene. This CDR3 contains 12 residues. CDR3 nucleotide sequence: TGTGCCAGCACCAACCCTTTACGACAGGGGTACTTC. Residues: CASTNPLRQGYF.

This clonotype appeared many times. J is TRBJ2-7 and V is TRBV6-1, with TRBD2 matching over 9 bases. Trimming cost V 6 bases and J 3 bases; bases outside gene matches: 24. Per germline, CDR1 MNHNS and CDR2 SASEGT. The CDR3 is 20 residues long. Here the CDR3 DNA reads TGTGCCAGCAGGACGACAGGGCTCAAAAGCGGGAGGTTCTTAGGCTACGAGCAGTACTTC. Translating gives CASRTTGLKSGRFLGYEQYF.

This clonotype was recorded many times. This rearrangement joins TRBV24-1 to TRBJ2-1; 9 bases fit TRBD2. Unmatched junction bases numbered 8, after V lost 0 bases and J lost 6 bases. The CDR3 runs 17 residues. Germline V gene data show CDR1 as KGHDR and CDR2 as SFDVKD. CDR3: CATSDLQGGRAVNEQFF. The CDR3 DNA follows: TGTGCCACCAGTGATTTGCAGGGCGGGAGGGCCGTCAATGAGCAGTTCTTC.

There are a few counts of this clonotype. CDR3 DNA: TGTGCCAACCGAGCCGGGACTTCGCACAACACTGAAGCTTTCTTT. Protein sequence: CANRAGTSHNTEAFF. This sequence joins TRBV6-1 and TRBJ1-1; D is perhaps TRBD1 (5 bases). There are 15 residues in the CDR3. Trimming removed 10 bases from V and 2 bases from J, with 20 bases in between. Germline V gene data show CDR1 as MNHNS and CDR2 as SASEGT.

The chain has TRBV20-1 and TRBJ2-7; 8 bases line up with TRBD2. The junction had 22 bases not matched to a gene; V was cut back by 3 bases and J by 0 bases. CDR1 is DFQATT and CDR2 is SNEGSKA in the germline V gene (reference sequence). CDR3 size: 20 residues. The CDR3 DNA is TGCAGTGCTAGGGCCACTATGGGCACCTTGGGGCTAGCGGGCTCCTACGAGCAGTACTTC. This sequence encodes CSARATMGTLGLAGSYEQYF.

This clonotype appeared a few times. The CDR3 DNA reads as TGTGCCAGCAGCGTGATAGCGGGAGCGAGGGAGACCCAGTACTTC. This encodes CASSVIAGARETQYF. The chain combines TRBV9 with TRBJ2-5, with 9 positions matching TRBD2. The CDR3 contains 15 residues. Germline CDR1 and CDR2: SGDLS and YYNGEE. J was trimmed by 5 bases and V by 2 bases; bases with no gene match: 7.

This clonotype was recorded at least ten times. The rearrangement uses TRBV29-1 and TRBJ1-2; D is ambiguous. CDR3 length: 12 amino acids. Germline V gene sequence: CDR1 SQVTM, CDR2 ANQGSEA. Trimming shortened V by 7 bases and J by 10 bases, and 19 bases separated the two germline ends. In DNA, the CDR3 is TGCAGCGCCGGAATGGACGTTAGGGACTACACCTTC. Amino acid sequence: CSAGMDVRDYTF. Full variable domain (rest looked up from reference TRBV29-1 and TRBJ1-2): SAVISQKPSRDICQRGTSLTIQCQVDSQVTMMFWYRQQPGQSLTLIATANQGSEATYESGFVIDKFPISRPNLTFSTLTVSNMSPEDSSIYLCSAGMDVRDYTFGSGTRLTVV.